This TCR beta chain is drawn from a study of cytomegalovirus exposure and HLA in healthy donors. After removal of 6 bases from V and 1 base from J, the junction contained 10 bases not matched to a gene. Germline V lookup: CDR1 ENHRY, CDR2 SYGVKD. CDR3 size: 16 residues. Donors were ostensibly healthy at sampling, although undocumented immune exposures were probable. PCR primers comprised 60 Vbeta and 13 Jbeta primers. The assay was immunoSEQ multiplex PCR, and TCRdb's table has in-frame clones only and misses some. The sample contains over 130,000 clones, about 61% of which appear only once. Sequencing was carried out using PBMCs. The V call is TRBV10-3, the J call TRBJ1-2, with 8 nucleotides matching TRBD1. The TCR was taken from a male donor in good health and CMV-seronegative. CDR3 region: CAISPRGQESNYGYTF. The CDR3 region has the DNA TGTGCCATCAGCCCCAGGGGACAGGAAAGTAACTATGGCTACACCTTC.